The 30 T cell receptor beta chains given below trace back to one sample, sequenced in a study of human T cells and chemical hapten exposure. Using its own MiXCR run on the RACE reads, TCRdb lists one record per CDR3 protein. This table has tens of thousands of distinct CDR3 sequences, 11% appearing once. Time point here: patch test 3, about 24 weeks after DPC sensitization. Treatment reported: therapeutic diphenylcyclopropenone sensitization with weekly scalp DPC. The sequenced sample was whole blood, obtained in connection with sensitization to the hapten diphenylcyclopropenone (DPC). The source is a woman in her 30s with alopecia areata. Some clones in this sample may be carry-over from other donors' samples.

V usage is TRBV30 and J usage is TRBJ1-1; D unresolved. The CDR3 runs to 14 residues. CDR1 is GTSNPN and CDR2 is SVGIG in the germline V gene (reference sequence). Trimming removed 0 bases from V and 1 base from J, with 9 bases in between. Here the CDR3 reads CAWSVNLRNTEAFF. The CDR3 coding sequence is TGTGCCTGGAGTGTAAATCTCAGGAACACTGAAGCTTTCTTT.

This chain connects TRBV20-1 to TRBJ1-1; TRBD1 might be the D (6 bases). The length of the CDR3 is 13 residues. The ends were cut back, 3 bases at V and 1 base at J, with 9 bases in the middle. Germline-derived CDR1 and CDR2 are DFQATT and SNEGSKA (reference sequence). In nucleotides, the CDR3 is TGCAGTGCTAGGATGACAGGGAACACTGAAGCTTTCTTT. This encodes CSARMTGNTEAFF.

This chain joins TRBV29-1 and TRBJ2-7; weak D call: TRBD2 (6 bases). This CDR3 contains 11 residues. V was cut by 7 bases and J by 3 bases, with 10 bases left in between. Germline CDR1 is SQVTM and CDR2 is ANQGSEA. For the CDR3, the DNA is TGCAGCGCCGCGCGGGACTACGAGCAGTACTTC. Translation: CSAARDYEQYF.

This clonotype was observed a handful of times. V gene TRBV7-9 combines with J gene TRBJ2-7; D possibly matches TRBD1 or TRBD2 (5 bases each). This CDR3 is built from 19 residues. The V end lost 3 bases, the J end lost 2 bases, and 26 bases lay between the germline ends. Germline V gene data show CDR1 as SEHNR and CDR2 as FQNEAQ (reference sequence). DNA of the CDR3: TGTGCCAGCAGCTTTTTTACCCCCGGACGGGACGGGGCAGCCTACGAGCAGTACTTC. Its protein is CASSFFTPGRDGAAYEQYF.

The chain combines TRBV6-5 with TRBJ2-6; D is undetermined. Trimming pared 1 base from V and 0 bases from J, leaving 13 bases between. The CDR3 runs to 18 residues. Germline CDR1 MNHEY, CDR2 SVGAGI. CDR3 protein: CASSYYFLSGSGANVLTF. The CDR3, as DNA: TGTGCCAGCAGTTACTACTTCTTGTCCGGCTCTGGGGCCAACGTCCTGACTTTC.

In this sample, this clonotype turned up many times. The chain combines TRBV6-2 or TRBV6-3 with TRBJ2-2, with TRBD2 as a possible D gene (5 bases). The CDR3 runs 16 residues. V lost 6 bases and J lost 4, with 18 bases in between. The germline gives CDR1 MNHEY, CDR2 SVGEGT. The CDR3 here is CASSKLTPSGTGELFF. The CDR3 region has the DNA TGTGCCAGCAGCAAGTTGACCCCCAGCGGCACCGGGGAGCTGTTTTTT.

Only a few counts were recorded for this clonotype. V is TRBV11-1 and J is TRBJ2-7; TRBD2 aligns across 7 bases. Losses at the gene ends were 7 bases for V and 7 bases for J; bases not matched to a gene: 10. From germline, CDR1 is SGHAT and CDR2 FQDESV (reference sequence). The CDR3 runs 13 residues. The CDR3 DNA sequence: TGTGCCAGCACCTCCGGCGGGCGGGGGGAGCAGTACTTC. Translating it yields CASTSGGRGEQYF.

This clonotype was seen a handful of times. The chain links TRBV12-3 or TRBV12-4 to TRBJ2-2; tentatively, D is TRBD1 (5 bases). The CDR3 is 16 residues long. The germline V and J ends were trimmed by 5 bases and 2 bases, with 15 bases remaining between them. Here the CDR3 reads CASSPRAVGNTGELFF. For the CDR3, the DNA is TGTGCCAGCAGTCCCAGGGCGGTGGGAAACACCGGGGAGCTGTTTTTT.

CDR3 DNA: TGTGCCAGCAGCTTGAGGGACCTGAATGAAGCTTTCTTT. It specifies CASSLRDLNEAFF. The chain joins TRBV7-9 to TRBJ1-1; tentatively, D is TRBD1 (5 bases). Trimming cost V 3 bases and J 7 bases, with 12 bases left between them. Per germline, CDR1 SEHNR and CDR2 FQNEAQ (reference sequence). The length of the CDR3 is 13 residues.

V is TRBV28 and J is TRBJ2-7; TRBD1 agrees at 8 bases. The CDR3 covers 15 residues. Trimming at V came to 3 bases and at J to 5 bases, leaving 9 bases not matched to a gene. Germline assignment: CDR1 MDHEN and CDR2 SYDVKM. CDR3 in DNA: TGTGCCAGCAGTTTGGCCGGGACAGGATCCCACGAGCAGTACTTC. It yields the protein CASSLAGTGSHEQYF.

This clonotype was picked up many times. The gene calls are TRBV18 and TRBJ2-7, with a possible D match to TRBD2 (6 bases). V lost 2 bases to trimming and J lost 2 bases, with 13 bases between them. The CDR3 has 15 residues. Germline V gene sequence: CDR1 KGHSH, CDR2 LQKENI. The CDR3 protein is CASSPSAGQTYEQYF. In DNA, the CDR3 is TGTGCCAGCTCACCATCAGCGGGCCAGACCTACGAGCAGTACTTC.

In this sample, this clonotype turned up many times. The chain uses TRBV18 and TRBJ1-2, with D unclear. The CDR3 has 14 amino acids. The V gene lost 5 bases and the J gene lost 2 bases, with 12 bases spanning the gap. Germline lookup yields CDR1 KGHSH and CDR2 LQKENI. The CDR3 coding sequence is TGTGCCAGCTCAGACCTGGAACCCAACTATGGCTACACCTTC. Amino acid sequence: CASSDLEPNYGYTF.

The chain links TRBV6-2 or TRBV6-3 to TRBJ2-6; no firm D call. Germline V gene data show CDR1 as MNHEY and CDR2 as SVGEGT. The CDR3 extends over 15 amino acids. Trimming pared 2 bases from V and 0 bases from J, leaving 5 bases between. CDR3 sequence (DNA): TGTGCCAGCAGTTACAGGGCCTCTGGGGCCAACGTCCTGACTTTC. Translation: CASSYRASGANVLTF.

The J gene is TRBJ2-1, the V gene TRBV20-1; 14 bases map to TRBD2. Germline loops: CDR1 DFQATT, CDR2 SNEGSKA (reference sequence). V lost 6 bases to trimming and J lost 6 bases; unmatched junction nucleotides: 10. The CDR3 spans 16 residues. The CDR3 loop reads CSATGTSGGFGNEQFF. As DNA, the CDR3 is TGCAGTGCAACAGGGACTAGCGGGGGTTTTGGCAATGAGCAGTTCTTC.

There are a few counts of this clonotype. This chain connects TRBV5-4 to TRBJ1-4; D might be TRBD1 (5 bases). Germline CDR1 SGHNT, CDR2 YYREEE (reference sequence). V was clipped by 0 bases and J by 10 bases, with 19 bases between them. The CDR3 covers 16 residues. The CDR3 is CASSLEARQGSGKLFF. The CDR3 region has the DNA TGTGCCAGCAGCTTGGAGGCTCGGCAGGGAAGTGGAAAACTGTTTTTT.

This clonotype was counted many times. The V and J genes are TRBV2 and TRBJ1-1; D perhaps matches TRBD1 (5 bases). The V gene lost 5 bases and the J gene lost 2 bases, with 12 bases spanning the gap. Germline lookup yields CDR1 SNHLY and CDR2 FYNNEI. This CDR3 contains 14 residues. In DNA, the CDR3 is TGTGCCAGCAGTTTTCAGGGAGGAAACACTGAAGCTTTCTTT. It codes for CASSFQGGNTEAFF.

In this sample, this clonotype turned up many times. This chain connects TRBV19 to TRBJ2-1; D uncertain. This CDR3 region has 13 residues. Per germline, CDR1 LNHDA and CDR2 SQIVND (reference sequence). V lost 5 bases, J lost 6 bases, and 11 bases lay in between. The CDR3 loop is CASSVDGSNEQFF. CDR3 bases: TGTGCCAGTAGTGTTGACGGTTCCAATGAGCAGTTCTTC. Full variable domain (missing parts from reference TRBV19 and TRBJ2-1): DGGITQSPKYLFRKEGQNVTLSCEQNLNHDAMYWYRQDPGQGLRLIYYSQIVNDFQKGDIAEGYSVSREKKESFPLTVTSAQKNPTAFYLCASSVDGSNEQFFGPGTRLTVL.

The gene calls are TRBV6-6 and TRBJ1-1; D gene unclear. Germline CDR1 is MNHNY and CDR2 is SVGAGI (reference sequence). Trimming cost V 6 bases and J 0 bases, with 8 bases left between them. The CDR3 extends over 13 amino acids. CDR3 region: CASSPSMNTEAFF. The CDR3 coding sequence is TGTGCCAGCAGCCCGTCCATGAACACTGAAGCTTTCTTT.

This clonotype came up a few times. V usage is TRBV12-2 and J usage is TRBJ2-2. TRBV12-2 is an annotated pseudogene. This CDR3 comprises 17 residues. The CDR3 loop is CASRFTRTIRFTGELFF. The DNA of the CDR3 is TGTGCAAGTCGCTTTACGAGGACGATACGGTTCACCGGGGAGCTGTTTTTT.

The gene calls are TRBV6-2 or TRBV6-3 and TRBJ2-3; D may be TRBD2 (6 bases). Trimming removed 5 bases from V and 3 bases from J, with 24 bases in between. The CDR3 has 18 residues. Germline CDR1 reads MNHEY; CDR2 reads SVGEGT. CDR3 loop: CASSPRLGHLAPTDTQYF. CDR3 coding DNA: TGTGCCAGCAGTCCGCGACTAGGACACCTAGCCCCTACAGATACGCAGTATTTT.

The table lists this clonotype with a few counts. This rearrangement joins TRBV5-1 to TRBJ2-5; 10 bases are shared with TRBD1. Germline loops: CDR1 SGHRS, CDR2 YFSETQ. The junction had 10 bases not matched to a gene; V was cut back by 4 bases and J by 4 bases. This CDR3 has 16 residues. CDR3 protein: CASSPRQGAPGETQYF. Written as DNA, the CDR3 is TGCGCCAGCAGCCCTCGACAGGGGGCGCCGGGAGAGACCCAGTACTTC. The full variable domain, in which reference TRBV5-1 and TRBJ2-5 provide the parts outside the CDR3, is KAGVTQTPRYLIKTRGQQVTLSCSPISGHRSVSWYQQTPGQGLQFLFEYFSETQRNKGNFPGRFSGRQFSNSRSEMNVSTLELGDSALYLCASSPRQGAPGETQYFGPGTRLLVL.

A note on this clonotype: This may come from a read error, since a much larger clone is one base off. The rearrangement joins TRBV3-1 to TRBJ1-4; a weak D match, TRBD1 (5 bases). The ends were cut back, 4 bases at V and 0 bases at J, with 12 bases in the middle. Germline-derived CDR1 and CDR2 are LGHDT and YNNKEL (reference sequence). This CDR3 has 16 residues. CDR3 bases: TGTGCCAGCAGCCGGGGGGATGGGGCAACTAATGAAAAACTGTTTTTT. It codes for CASSRGDGATNEKLFF.

To note about this clonotype: One base away lies a much larger clone, so this may be a sequencing read error. In this CDR3 the conserved last residue, phenylalanine or tryptophan, is missing, so a read error is likely. This chain links TRBV28 with TRBJ2-3; 10 bases line up with TRBD1. Germline CDR1 is MDHEN and CDR2 is SYDVKM. J gave up 7 bases and V 5 bases, and 9 bases lay outside the gene matches. The CDR3 has 15 amino acids. The CDR3 coding sequence is TGTGCCAGCAGTCCGCCGGGACAGGGGCTTAATACGCAGTATTCT. Protein product: CASSPPGQGLNTQYS.

The chain carries TRBV10-3 and TRBJ2-1, with 9 bases fitting TRBD1. Germline-derived CDR1 and CDR2 are ENHRY and SYGVKD. Losses at the gene ends were 4 bases for V and 6 bases for J; bases not matched to a gene: 7. The CDR3 spans 15 residues. This CDR3 reads CAISAGTGIGNEQFF. For the CDR3, the DNA is TGTGCCATCAGTGCCGGGACAGGGATAGGCAATGAGCAGTTCTTC.

A few counts support this clonotype. The rearrangement uses TRBV4-1 and TRBJ1-1; D unclear. The V end was cut by 6 bases, the J end by 7 bases, with 18 bases between. Germline V CDR1 and CDR2: MGHRA, YSYEKL. The CDR3 covers 14 residues. CDR3 sequence reads: CASSFYIAAREAFF. The CDR3 bases are TGCGCCAGCAGTTTTTATATAGCGGCCCGTGAAGCTTTCTTT.

This clonotype appeared a few times. The genes are TRBV7-3 and TRBJ2-2, with no clear D. Germline V gene data show CDR1 as SGHTA and CDR2 as FQGTGA. This CDR3 comprises 13 residues. V was pared by 1 base and J by 3 bases, with 3 bases between. The CDR3 DNA sequence: TGTGCCAGCAGCTTAATGGACACCGGGGAGCTGTTTTTT. It yields the protein CASSLMDTGELFF. Looking up the rest from reference TRBV7-3 and TRBJ2-2 gives the full variable domain: GAGVSQTPSNKVTEKGKYVELRCDPISGHTALYWYRQSLGQGPEFLIYFQGTGAADDSGLPNDRFFAVRPEGSVSTLKIQRTERGDSAVYLCASSLMDTGELFFGEGSRLTVL.

This clonotype has more than one count but fewer than ten. This sequence may be a read error, since a much larger clone differs from it by one base. V usage is TRBV28 and J usage is TRBJ2-5, with unresolved D. Germline CDR1 reads MDHEN; CDR2 reads SYDVKM. The length of the CDR3 is 12 residues. V was trimmed by 6 bases and J by 0 bases, leaving 5 bases between them. This CDR3 is CASSSNQETQYF. CDR3 nucleotides: TGTGCCAGCAGCTCAAACCAAGAGACCCAGTACTTC.

This rearrangement joins TRBV28 to TRBJ1-1; tentative D call: TRBD1 (6 bases). With 6 bases removed from V and 7 bases from J, the gap between germline ends came to 12 bases. Looked up from germline, CDR1 is MDHEN and CDR2 is SYDVKM. The CDR3 consists of 12 residues. The DNA for the CDR3 is TGTGCCAGCAGGACTACAGGGCTTGAAGCTTTCTTT. Translated: CASRTTGLEAFF.

This sequence joins TRBV7-9 and TRBJ1-2; D uncertain. The CDR3 sequence is 12 residues long. V was pared by 3 bases and J by 7 bases, with 9 bases between. The germline gives CDR1 SEHNR, CDR2 FQNEAQ (reference sequence). This CDR3 reads CASSFDRPGYTF. The CDR3 DNA sequence: TGTGCCAGCAGCTTTGACCGCCCTGGCTACACCTTC.

The V call is TRBV29-1, the J call TRBJ1-1; D is unclear. The CDR3 covers 12 residues. The germline CDR1 and CDR2 sequences are SQVTM and ANQGSEA. Trimming took 0 bases from V and 5 from J, leaving 7 bases between them. The CDR3 DNA follows: TGCAGCGTTGAAGATAAGAGTACTGAAGCTTTCTTT. This sequence encodes CSVEDKSTEAFF.